Detailed here is one TCR beta chain. The antigen is undetermined. This record belongs to a study of cytomegalovirus exposure and HLA in healthy donors. PCR primers comprised 60 Vbeta and 13 Jbeta primers. Here immunoSEQ multiplex PCR was the method, and the copy in TCRdb shows in-frame clones only, minus some. The table has 200,000 to 250,000 clones, roughly 83% seen once. Study observations and caveats: The study listed 150 to 200 cytomegalovirus-associated TCR beta chains.

Germline loops: CDR1 MNHEY, CDR2 SVGAGI. V was cut by 0 bases and J by 8 bases, with 13 bases left in between. The CDR3 sequence is 14 residues long. This chain links TRBV6-5 with TRBJ1-2; no clear D gene. The sequencing sample was made of PBMCs. This TCR came from a boy under 10 years old in good health and CMV-seronegative. In DNA form, the CDR3 reads TGTGCCAGCAGTTACTCGTCCGGGGAGGGCGGCTACACCTTC. Its protein product is CASSYSSGEGGYTF.